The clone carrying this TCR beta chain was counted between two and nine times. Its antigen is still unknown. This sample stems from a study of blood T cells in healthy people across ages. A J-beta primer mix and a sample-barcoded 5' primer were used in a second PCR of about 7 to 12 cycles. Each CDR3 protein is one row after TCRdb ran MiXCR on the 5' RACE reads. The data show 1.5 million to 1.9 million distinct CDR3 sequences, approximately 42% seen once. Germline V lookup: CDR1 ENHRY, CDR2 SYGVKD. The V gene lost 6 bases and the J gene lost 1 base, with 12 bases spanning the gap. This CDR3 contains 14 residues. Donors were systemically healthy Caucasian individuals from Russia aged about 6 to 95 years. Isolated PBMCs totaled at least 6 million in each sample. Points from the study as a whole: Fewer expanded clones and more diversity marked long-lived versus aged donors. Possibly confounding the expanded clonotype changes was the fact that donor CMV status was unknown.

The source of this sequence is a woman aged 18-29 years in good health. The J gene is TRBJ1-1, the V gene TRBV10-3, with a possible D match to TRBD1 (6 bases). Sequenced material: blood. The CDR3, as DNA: TGTGCCATCAGAAAGGGGACACCGAACACTGAAGCTTTCTTT. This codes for CAIRKGTPNTEAFF.